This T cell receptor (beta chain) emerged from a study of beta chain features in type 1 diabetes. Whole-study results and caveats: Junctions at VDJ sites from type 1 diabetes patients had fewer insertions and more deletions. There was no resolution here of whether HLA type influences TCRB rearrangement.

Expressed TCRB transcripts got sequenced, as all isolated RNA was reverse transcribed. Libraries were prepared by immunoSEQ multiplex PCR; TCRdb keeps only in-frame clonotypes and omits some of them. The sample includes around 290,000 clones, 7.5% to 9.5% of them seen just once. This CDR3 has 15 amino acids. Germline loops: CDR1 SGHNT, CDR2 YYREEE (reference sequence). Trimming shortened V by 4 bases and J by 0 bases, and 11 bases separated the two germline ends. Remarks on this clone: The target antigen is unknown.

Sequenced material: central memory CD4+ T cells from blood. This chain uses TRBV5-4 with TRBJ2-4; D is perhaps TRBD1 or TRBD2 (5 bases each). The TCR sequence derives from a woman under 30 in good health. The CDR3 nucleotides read TGTGCCAGCAGCAAGGGACGGATAGCCAAAAACATTCAGTACTTC. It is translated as CASSKGRIAKNIQYF.